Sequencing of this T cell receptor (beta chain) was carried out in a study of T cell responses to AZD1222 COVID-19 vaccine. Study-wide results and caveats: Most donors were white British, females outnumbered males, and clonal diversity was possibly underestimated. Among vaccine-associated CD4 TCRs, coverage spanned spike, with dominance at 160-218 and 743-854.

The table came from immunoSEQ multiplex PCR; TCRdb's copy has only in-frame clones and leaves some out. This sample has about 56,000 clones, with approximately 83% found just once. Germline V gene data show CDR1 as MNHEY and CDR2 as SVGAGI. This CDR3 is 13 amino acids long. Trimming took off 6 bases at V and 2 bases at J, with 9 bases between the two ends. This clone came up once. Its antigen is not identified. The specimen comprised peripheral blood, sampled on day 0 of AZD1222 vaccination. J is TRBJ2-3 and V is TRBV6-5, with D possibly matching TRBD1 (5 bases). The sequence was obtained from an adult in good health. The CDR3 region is CASRGAFTDTQYF. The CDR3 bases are TGTGCCAGCAGAGGGGCTTTCACAGATACGCAGTATTTT.